One and the same sample provided the 15 T cell receptor beta chains below, sequenced in a study of T cell repertoires in cytomegalovirus infection. MiXCR, applied by TCRdb to the reads, yields one record per CDR3 protein. The repertoire has 20,000 or so distinct CDR3 sequences, 20% to 25% of them found once; the top ten carry 90% to 95%. Antigens of these TCRs are unknown. Sequenced here: CD8+ T cells from cultured PBMCs, sampled from culture after CMV antigen stimulation. These TCRs come from a human donor in good health (CMV status not recorded). Some clones in this sample may be carry-over from other donors' samples.

This sequence joins TRBV23-1 and TRBJ2-3; 9 bases map to TRBD1. TRBV23-1 counts as an open reading frame of uncertain function. The CDR3 extends over 16 amino acids. V lost 2 bases and J lost 6; bases outside the gene matches: 9. For the CDR3, the DNA is TGCGCCAGCAGTCAACCCGAGACAGGGGGTTCGGATACGCAGTATTTT. As protein: CASSQPETGGSDTQYF.

The chain employs TRBV6-1 and TRBJ2-1; 9 positions match TRBD2. Trimming at V came to 0 bases and at J to 0 bases, leaving 12 bases not matched to a gene. This CDR3 comprises 20 residues. CDR1 and CDR2 (germline): MNHNS, SASEGT. The CDR3 DNA is TGTGCCAGCAGTGAAGCTGGCGGGGGGGCCAGATTCGGCTCCTACAATGAGCAGTTCTTC. This sequence encodes CASSEAGGGARFGSYNEQFF.

A word on this clonotype: Relative to the germline gene, one junction end is altered; a read error may explain this. CDR3 DNA sequence: TGTGCCAGCAGCTCGGGACGGCCGAACACTGACCAGCACTTT. Its translation: CASSSGRPNTDQHF. The chain employs TRBV6-1 and TRBJ1-5, with D tentatively TRBD1 (5 bases). Germline-derived CDR1 and CDR2 are MNHNS and SASEGT. The CDR3 loop spans 14 amino acids.

About this clonotype: A much bigger clone sits one base away, suggesting this may be a read error. This chain joins TRBV6-5 and TRBJ2-4, with a weak D call TRBD1 (5 bases). The CDR3 has 15 amino acids. The germline CDR1 and CDR2 sequences are MNHEY and SVGAGI. CDR3: CDSSYQGPAKNIQYF. CDR3 in DNA: TGTGACAGCAGTTACCAGGGTCCAGCCAAAAACATTCAGTACTTC.

This clonotype was counted between two and nine times. This chain connects TRBV18 to TRBJ2-1; 7 nucleotides agree with TRBD2. This CDR3 is 17 amino acids long. V shed 3 bases and J 2 bases; nucleotides not matched to a gene: 10. From germline, CDR1 is KGHSH and CDR2 LQKENI. CDR3 bases: TGTGCCAGCTCACCGGAGGAAGCGGGGCCCCCCTACAATGAGCAGTTCTTC. This encodes CASSPEEAGPPYNEQFF.

The genes are TRBV2 and TRBJ2-2; D may correspond to TRBD1 or TRBD2 (5 bases each). Germline V gives CDR1 SNHLY, CDR2 FYNNEI. The V and J ends lost 3 bases and 8 bases respectively, with 22 bases between them. The CDR3 runs 17 residues. The CDR3 region is CASSEVSLGTGIGELFF. CDR3 DNA sequence: TGTGCCAGCAGTGAGGTGTCGCTAGGGACCGGCATAGGGGAGCTGTTTTTT.

The J gene is TRBJ2-1, the V gene TRBV28; 9 positions match TRBD2. The V gene end was trimmed by 2 bases and the J gene end by 2 bases; junction bases not matched to a gene: 19. CDR1 MDHEN and CDR2 SYDVKM come from the germline V gene. This CDR3 contains 21 residues. The CDR3 bases are TGTGCCAGCAGTTTAAGAAGAGCGGGGGGAGACCTGACATACACCTACAATGAGCAGTTCTTC. Protein product: CASSLRRAGGDLTYTYNEQFF.

This clonotype was detected many times. The chain carries TRBV7-2 and TRBJ2-2; 7 nucleotides agree with TRBD1. The CDR3 spans 20 residues. Germline loops: CDR1 SGHTA, CDR2 FQGNSA. The junction had 18 bases not matched to a gene; V was cut back by 3 bases and J by 2 bases. CDR3 loop: CASSFRSSAGGFRNTGELFF. The CDR3 bases are TGTGCCAGCAGCTTTCGTAGTTCGGCAGGGGGTTTTCGAAACACCGGGGAGCTGTTTTTT. Looking up the rest from reference TRBV7-2 and TRBJ2-2 gives the full variable domain: GAGVSQSPSNKVTEKGKDVELRCDPISGHTALYWYRQSLGQGLEFLIYFQGNSAPDKSGLPSDRFSAERTGGSVSTLTIQRTQQEDSAVYLCASSFRSSAGGFRNTGELFFGEGSRLTVL.

This clonotype came up a few times. The chain couples TRBV5-1 to TRBJ2-3; no definite D call. The V gene's germline CDR1 is SGHRS and CDR2 YFSETQ. The CDR3 contains 14 residues. Trimming stripped 1 base from V and 4 bases from J, with 10 bases between. Here the CDR3 DNA reads TGCGCCAGCAGCTTGTTCCTACCTTCAGATACGCAGTATTTT. This encodes CASSLFLPSDTQYF.

The chain is built from TRBV20-1 and TRBJ1-1; 7 bases are shared with TRBD1. Germline V CDR1 and CDR2: DFQATT, SNEGSKA (reference sequence). V shed 5 bases and J 0 bases; nucleotides not matched to a gene: 12. The CDR3 is made up of 16 amino acids. The CDR3 nucleotides read TGCAGTGCTCCGCTTCCGGGACAGCACATGAACACTGAAGCTTTCTTT. Translation: CSAPLPGQHMNTEAFF.

This clonotype was observed a handful of times. The chain recombines TRBV4-1 with TRBJ1-1; 7 nucleotides line up with TRBD1. Germline assignment: CDR1 MGHRA and CDR2 YSYEKL. This CDR3 comprises 16 residues. V lost 0 bases to trimming and J lost 4 bases; unmatched junction nucleotides: 8. The CDR3 DNA reads TGCGCCAGCAGCCAAGATAGACGTCAGGGGGGCACTGAAGCTTTCTTT. The encoded protein is CASSQDRRQGGTEAFF.

The chain combines TRBV5-1 with TRBJ1-2; 7 nucleotides line up with TRBD1. Trimming removed 3 bases from V and 0 bases from J; junction bases left unmatched: 2. The CDR3 is 14 residues long. The germline CDR1 and CDR2 sequences are SGHRS and YFSETQ. The DNA of the CDR3 is TGCGCCAGCAGCTGGACAGGAGCTAACTATGGCTACACCTTC. Amino acids: CASSWTGANYGYTF. Drawing the rest from reference TRBV5-1 and TRBJ1-2, the complete variable domain is KAGVTQTPRYLIKTRGQQVTLSCSPISGHRSVSWYQQTPGQGLQFLFEYFSETQRNKGNFPGRFSGRQFSNSRSEMNVSTLELGDSALYLCASSWTGANYGYTFGSGTRLTVV.

This clonotype was detected only once. The CDR3 region is CASSIDLSGGGETQYF. In DNA form, the CDR3 reads TGTGCCAGTAGTATAGATCTATCGGGGGGCGGGGAGACCCAGTACTTC. The chain combines TRBV19 with TRBJ2-5, with a weak D call TRBD2 (7 bases). The germline CDR1 and CDR2 sequences are LNHDA and SQIVND (reference sequence). V was trimmed by 0 bases and J by 5 bases, leaving 16 bases between them. The length of the CDR3 is 16 residues. Full variable domain (outside the CDR3, taken from reference TRBV19 and TRBJ2-5): DGGITQSPKYLFRKEGQNVTLSCEQNLNHDAMYWYRQDPGQGLRLIYYSQIVNDFQKGDIAEGYSVSREKKESFPLTVTSAQKNPTAFYLCASSIDLSGGGETQYFGPGTRLLVL.

This clonotype has at least ten counts. J is TRBJ1-1 and V is TRBV7-9; the D is unclear. Germline loops: CDR1 SEHNR, CDR2 FQNEAQ (reference sequence). The CDR3 loop spans 15 amino acids. Trimming stripped 1 base from V and 1 base from J, with 10 bases between. The DNA for the CDR3 is TGTGCCAGCAGCTTAGTGTCGGGAAGGAACACTGAAGCTTTCTTT. Protein product: CASSLVSGRNTEAFF.

This clonotype came up many times. This chain links TRBV6-1 with TRBJ1-1; no definite D call. The CDR3 runs to 13 residues. Trimming removed 5 bases from V and 5 bases from J, with 12 bases in between. CDR1 and CDR2 (germline): MNHNS, SASEGT. The CDR3: CASSSGGGTEAFF. The CDR3 nucleotides are TGTGCCAGCAGTTCTGGCGGAGGGACTGAAGCTTTCTTT.